This record looks at one T cell receptor beta chain sequence and its context. The antigen is unknown. J lost 2 bases, V lost 1 base, and 2 bases had no gene match. CDR3 size: 15 residues. CDR1 and CDR2 from the germline V gene are SGHRS and YFSETQ. Primers included in the PCR were 60 Vbeta and 13 Jbeta primers. Assay used: immunoSEQ multiplex PCR; TCRdb lists only in-frame clones, some missing. The table shows approximately 220,000 clones, with approximately 82% occurring only once. The data originate from a study of cytomegalovirus exposure and HLA in healthy donors. Study-level results: In vitro checks showed that a few CMV-associated chains really do target CMV antigens. Earlier analysis yielded a pattern in which most TCR beta V segments were productive about 90% or about 30% of the time.

The specimen was PBMCs. The sequence was obtained from a man aged 18 to 35 in good health and CMV-seronegative. The chain joins TRBV5-1 to TRBJ1-3, with TRBD1 identical over 8 bases. The CDR3 protein is CASSLTDRAGNTIYF. The CDR3 DNA is TGCGCCAGCAGCTTGACGGACAGGGCTGGAAACACCATATATTTT.